This entry features one T cell receptor (beta chain) sequence. The antigen is unknown. The source of the sample is a study of beta chain features in type 1 diabetes. Study at large: There was similarity between patients and healthy donors in age, gender and cell yields.

The whole isolated RNA underwent reverse transcription, so sequencing captured expressed TCRB transcripts. The read count averaged about 3.3 million across naive, central memory and regulatory T cell samples. The data were produced by immunoSEQ multiplex PCR, yet TCRdb's version contains in-frame clones alone and is incomplete. The top ten clones hold 1% of a sample with 250,000 to 300,000 clones, around 7.3% of them seen once. Each of the CD4+ naive, central memory, regulatory and stem cell-like memory populations was sorted via CD45RO/CCR7/CD25/CD127/CD95/CD27. Per germline, CDR1 SNHLY and CDR2 FYNNEI. V was pared by 8 bases and J by 3 bases, with 5 bases between. This CDR3 is built from 11 residues. The study's findings and limits: Because the template was cDNA, high-expressing cells might be over-represented.

The specimen sequenced was central memory CD4+ T cells from blood. The TCR comes from a woman between 18 and 29 years old in good health. The chain joins TRBV2 to TRBJ2-1, with unresolved D. The CDR3 region is CASAVYNEQFF. CDR3 coding DNA: TGTGCCAGCGCAGTCTACAATGAGCAGTTCTTC. The entire variable domain, with the rest obtained from reference TRBV2 and TRBJ2-1, is as follows: EPEVTQTPSHQVTQMGQEVILRCVPISNHLYFYWYRQILGQKVEFLVSFYNNEISEKSEIFDDQFSVERPDGSNFTLKIRSTKLEDSAMYFCASAVYNEQFFGPGTRLTVL.